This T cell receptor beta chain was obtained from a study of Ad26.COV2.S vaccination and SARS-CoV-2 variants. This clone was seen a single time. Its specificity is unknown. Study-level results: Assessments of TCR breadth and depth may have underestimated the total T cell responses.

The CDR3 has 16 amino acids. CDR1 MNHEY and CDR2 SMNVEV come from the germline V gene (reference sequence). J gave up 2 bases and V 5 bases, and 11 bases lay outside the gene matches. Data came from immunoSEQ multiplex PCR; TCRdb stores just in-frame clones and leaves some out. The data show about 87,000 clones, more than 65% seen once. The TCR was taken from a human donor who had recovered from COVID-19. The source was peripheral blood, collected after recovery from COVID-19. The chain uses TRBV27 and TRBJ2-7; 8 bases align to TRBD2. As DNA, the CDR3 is TGTGCCAGCAGTGCCAGTGTGACTAGCGCAACCTACGAGCAGTACTTC. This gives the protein CASSASVTSATYEQYF.